These 17 T cell receptor beta chains came from one sample sequenced in a study of long-term antiretroviral therapy in people with HIV. An immunoSEQ assay, version v3.0, was performed at survey level. TCRdb's table, derived via immunoSEQ multiplex PCR, lists solely in-frame clones and lacks some. The sample gives over 15,000 clones, 85% to 95% of which show up once; roughly 1.3% is in the top ten. This sample comprised unsorted PBMCs, obtained roughly 10 years after starting antiretroviral therapy. These TCRs come from a man aged 30-40 years with HIV.

The chain links TRBV5-1 to TRBJ2-4, with 8 bases aligning to TRBD2. CDR1 is SGHRS and CDR2 is YFSETQ in the germline V gene. After removal of 3 bases from V and 3 bases from J, the junction contained 2 bases not matched to a gene. This CDR3 has 14 residues. The CDR3 DNA reads TGCGCCAGCAGCTCCGGGACTAGCAAAAACATTCAGTACTTC. This gives the protein CASSSGTSKNIQYF. The entire variable domain, with the rest obtained from reference TRBV5-1 and TRBJ2-4, is as follows: KAGVTQTPRYLIKTRGQQVTLSCSPISGHRSVSWYQQTPGQGLQFLFEYFSETQRNKGNFPGRFSGRQFSNSRSEMNVSTLELGDSALYLCASSSGTSKNIQYFGAGTRLSVL.

The chain uses TRBV4-1 and TRBJ2-1, with TRBD1 as a possible D gene (5 bases). Trimming cost V 9 bases and J 8 bases, with 23 bases left between them. CDR3 length equals 15 residues. Germline CDR1 and CDR2: MGHRA and YSYEKL. This CDR3 reads CARSGRQTSWDEQFF. Written as DNA, the CDR3 is TGCGCCAGATCCGGAAGACAGACCTCCTGGGATGAGCAGTTCTTC.

The chain is built from TRBV6-1 and TRBJ1-3, with 7 nucleotides matching TRBD1. Germline CDR1 reads MNHNS; CDR2 reads SASEGT. The CDR3 is 17 amino acids. The V and J ends lost 2 bases and 7 bases, in that order; junction bases with no gene match: 14. The CDR3 is CASSEWTGTAAQNTIYF. The CDR3 nucleotides read TGTGCCAGCAGTGAATGGACCGGGACAGCGGCTCAGAACACCATATATTTT.

The rearrangement uses TRBV5-1 and TRBJ1-3, with 7 bases that match TRBD1. The length of the CDR3 is 16 residues. V lost 4 bases to trimming and J lost 0 bases; unmatched junction nucleotides: 7. CDR1 is SGHRS and CDR2 is YFSETQ in the germline V gene. The CDR3 reads CASSLQGPSSGNTIYF. The CDR3 DNA reads as TGCGCCAGCAGCCTACAGGGGCCGAGCTCTGGAAACACCATATATTTT.

The chain combines TRBV11-3 with TRBJ2-3; the match to TRBD1 covers 8 bases. Germline V gives CDR1 SGHNT, CDR2 YENEEA. V lost 5 bases and J lost 5; bases outside the gene matches: 6. The CDR3 runs 14 residues. Here the CDR3 reads CASSSQGAQDTQYF. In DNA, the CDR3 is TGTGCCAGCAGCAGCCAGGGGGCACAAGATACGCAGTATTTT.

This clone has only a few counts. The junction shows a germline mismatch at one end, possibly a read error. This sequence joins TRBV29-1 and TRBJ1-2; no clear D gene. Germline assignment: CDR1 SQVTM and CDR2 ANQGSEA. CDR3 size: 12 residues. The CDR3 nucleotides read TGCAGCGTTGCGGATGACGGACTCCGGATCGATTTC. Its translation: CSVADDGLRIDF.

The chain employs TRBV2 and TRBJ1-2, with D maybe TRBD1 (5 bases). This CDR3 region has 14 residues. With 1 base removed from V and 7 bases from J, the gap between germline ends came to 13 bases. Germline CDR1 and CDR2: SNHLY and FYNNEI. The CDR3 DNA sequence: TGTGCCAGCAGTGAAGGATCAGGGAATGGTGGCTACACCTTC. Translation: CASSEGSGNGGYTF.

The chain links TRBV9 to TRBJ1-1; weak D call: TRBD1 (5 bases). Looked up from germline, CDR1 is SGDLS and CDR2 is YYNGEE. The CDR3 contains 13 residues. The ends were cut back, 5 bases at V and 2 bases at J, with 10 bases in the middle. CDR3 amino acids: CASSARGNTEAFF. The DNA for the CDR3 is TGTGCCAGCAGTGCTAGGGGTAACACTGAAGCTTTCTTT. Full variable domain (remainder filled in from reference TRBV9 and TRBJ1-1): DSGVTQTPKHLITATGQRVTLRCSPRSGDLSVYWYQQSLDQGLQFLIQYYNGEERAKGNILERFSAQQFPDLHSELNLSSLELGDSALYFCASSARGNTEAFFGQGTRLTVV.

CDR3 in DNA: TGTGCCAGCAAGAGCGGGGGGGCCTCGGAGACCCAGTACTTC. Translated, it gives CASKSGGASETQYF. The chain recombines TRBV28 with TRBJ2-5, with 10 nucleotides matching TRBD2. The V gene end was trimmed by 7 bases and the J gene end by 5 bases; junction bases not matched to a gene: 7. This CDR3 comprises 14 residues. CDR1 and CDR2 (germline): MDHEN, SYDVKM.

The CDR3 loop reads CASSLGTSGGYEQYF. The CDR3 nucleotides are TGTGCCAGCAGCTTAGGTACTAGCGGGGGTTACGAGCAGTACTTC. This chain connects TRBV7-2 to TRBJ2-7, with 11 bases lining up with TRBD2. Germline CDR1 and CDR2: SGHTA and FQGNSA. The CDR3 is 15 residues long. The V segment lost 1 base and the J segment 4 bases; nucleotides outside the gene matches: 3.

V gene TRBV6-1 combines with J gene TRBJ1-1; maybe TRBD1 (6 bases). The CDR3 consists of 13 residues. The germline gives CDR1 MNHNS, CDR2 SASEGT. V shed 8 bases and J shed 4 bases, with 14 bases lying between them. In DNA, the CDR3 is TGTGCCAGCGGTCGACAGGCGGCCACTGAAGCTTTCTTT. This translates into CASGRQAATEAFF.

The chain is built from TRBV7-9 and TRBJ2-3; 12 bases match TRBD2. CDR1 is SEHNR and CDR2 is FQNEAQ in the germline V gene (reference sequence). The junction had 2 bases not matched to a gene; V was cut back by 2 bases and J by 5 bases. This CDR3 comprises 15 residues. The DNA of the CDR3 is TGTGCCAGCAGCTTACTAGCGGGGGGGCTAGATACGCAGTATTTT. Residues: CASSLLAGGLDTQYF. The whole variable domain, filled in from reference TRBV7-9 and TRBJ2-3, reads DTGVSQNPRHKITKRGQNVTFRCDPISEHNRLYWYRQTLGQGPEFLTYFQNEAQLEKSRLLSDRFSAERPKGSFSTLEIQRTEQGDSAMYLCASSLLAGGLDTQYFGPGTRLTVL.

V gene TRBV9 combines with J gene TRBJ1-5, with 10 bases matching TRBD1. The CDR3 length is 17 residues. Looked up from germline, CDR1 is SGDLS and CDR2 is YYNGEE. Losses at the gene ends were 4 bases for V and 0 bases for J; bases not matched to a gene: 7. CDR3 sequence: CASSLGTGVNSNQPQHF. The CDR3 DNA reads TGTGCCAGCAGCCTCGGGACAGGGGTGAATAGCAATCAGCCCCAGCATTTT.

The chain links TRBV6-1 to TRBJ1-5; TRBD1 agrees at 8 bases. V shed 4 bases and J 5 bases; nucleotides not matched to a gene: 7. The germline gives CDR1 MNHNS, CDR2 SASEGT. The CDR3 runs 15 residues. The CDR3 DNA is TGTGCCAGCAGTGGGGTGGACAGGGACTATCAGCCCCAGCATTTT. Translation gives CASSGVDRDYQPQHF.

The J gene is TRBJ1-1, the V gene TRBV18, with D possibly TRBD1 on 5 matching bases. Germline loops: CDR1 KGHSH, CDR2 LQKENI. V was cut by 0 bases and J by 0 bases, with 8 bases left in between. CDR3 length: 15 amino acids. The chain's CDR3 is CASSPPGGLNTEAFF. The CDR3 DNA reads as TGTGCCAGCTCACCACCGGGGGGACTGAACACTGAAGCTTTCTTT.

In its sample, this clone was seen once. V usage is TRBV28 and J usage is TRBJ1-3; D call uncertain. The V gene's germline CDR1 is MDHEN and CDR2 SYDVKM. V was pared by 2 bases and J by 4 bases, with 6 bases between. CDR3 length equals 13 residues. As DNA, the CDR3 is TGTGCCAGCAGTTTACCCTGGGGAAACACCATATATTTT. The encoded protein is CASSLPWGNTIYF.

The chain is built from TRBV28 and TRBJ1-2, with 7 bases matching TRBD1. The CDR3 sequence is 13 residues long. Per the germline V gene, CDR1 is MDHEN and CDR2 is SYDVKM. With V trimmed by 5 bases and J by 8 bases, 8 bases remained unmatched. This CDR3 is CASSGQGVVGYTF. In nucleotides, the CDR3 is TGTGCCAGCAGTGGGCAGGGGGTCGTCGGCTACACCTTC.